Listed below are T cell receptor beta chains from one sample, sequenced in a study of long-term antiretroviral therapy in people with HIV. The method was immunoSEQ multiplex PCR; TCRdb's version includes in-frame clones alone and lacks a portion of them. Of tens of thousands of clones listed, approximately 86% are singletons. The starting material was unsorted PBMCs, obtained 3 years after starting antiretroviral therapy. The receptors originated from a man between 40 and 49 years old with HIV. The CDR3 runs from the conserved cysteine through the conserved F or W. The order of the fields is CDR3 protein, CDR3 DNA, V gene, J gene, D gene, CDR3 length. D genes are given only for firm matches.

CASSVGAGPGSPLHF	TGTGCCAGTAGTGTGGGGGCAGGGCCGGGCTCACCCCTCCACTTT	TRBV19	TRBJ1-6	-	15
CASSPPGGGGETQYF	TGCGCCAGCAGCCCGCCGGGAGGGGGAGGAGAGACCCAGTACTTC	TRBV5-1	TRBJ2-5	TRBD2	15
CASSKGGFGRPDTQYF	TGTGCCAGCAGCAAAGGAGGGTTCGGCAGGCCAGATACGCAGTATTTT	TRBV21-1	TRBJ2-3	-	16
CASSLGGQGAWEQYF	TGTGCCAGCAGCTTAGGGGGACAGGGGGCGTGGGAGCAGTACTTC	TRBV7-6	TRBJ2-7	TRBD1	15
CARNADRANYGYTF	TGTGCCAGAAACGCGGACAGGGCGAACTATGGCTACACCTTC	TRBV2	TRBJ1-2	TRBD1	14
CASSGSVETFF	TGTGCCAGTAGTGGGTCAGTCGAGACTTTCTTT	TRBV19	TRBJ1-1	-	11
CAISDRDTGELFF	TGTGCCATCAGTGACAGGGACACCGGGGAGCTGTTTTTT	TRBV10-3	TRBJ2-2	-	13
CASRPGGMSNQPQHF	TGTGCCAGTAGACCGGGGGGGATGAGTAATCAGCCCCAGCATTTT	TRBV19	TRBJ1-5	-	15
CSVWDRGSYNEQFF	TGCAGCGTTTGGGACAGGGGCTCCTACAATGAGCAGTTCTTC	TRBV29-1	TRBJ2-1	TRBD1	14
CASSWGGIRGEQYF	TGTGCCAGCAGCTGGGGCGGTATCCGGGGCGAGCAGTACTTC	TRBV5-6	TRBJ2-7	-	14
CASSPAGTQKPYEQYF	TGTGCCAGCAGCCCCGCCGGGACACAGAAGCCCTACGAGCAGTACTTC	TRBV27	TRBJ2-7	-	16
CARRTSSGANVLTF	TGTGCCAGAAGAACGAGCTCTGGGGCCAACGTCCTGACTTTC	TRBV5-4	TRBJ2-6	-	14